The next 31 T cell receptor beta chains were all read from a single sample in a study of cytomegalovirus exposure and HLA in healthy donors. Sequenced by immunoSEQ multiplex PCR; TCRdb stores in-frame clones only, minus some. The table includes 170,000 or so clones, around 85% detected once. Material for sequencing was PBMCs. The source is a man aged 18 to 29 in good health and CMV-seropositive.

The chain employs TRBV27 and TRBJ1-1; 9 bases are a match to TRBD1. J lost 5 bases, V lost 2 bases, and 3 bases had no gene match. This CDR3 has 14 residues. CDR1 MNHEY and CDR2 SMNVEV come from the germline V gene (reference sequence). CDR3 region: CASSLTGTGTEAFF. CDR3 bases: TGTGCCAGCAGTTTAACAGGGACAGGGACTGAAGCTTTCTTT.

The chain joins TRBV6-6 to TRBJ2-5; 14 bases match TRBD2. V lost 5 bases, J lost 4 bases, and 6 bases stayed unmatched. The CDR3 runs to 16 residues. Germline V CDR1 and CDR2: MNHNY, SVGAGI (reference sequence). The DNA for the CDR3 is TGTGCCAGCAGTCCGACTAGCGGGGGGGCCGGAGAGACCCAGTACTTC. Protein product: CASSPTSGGAGETQYF.

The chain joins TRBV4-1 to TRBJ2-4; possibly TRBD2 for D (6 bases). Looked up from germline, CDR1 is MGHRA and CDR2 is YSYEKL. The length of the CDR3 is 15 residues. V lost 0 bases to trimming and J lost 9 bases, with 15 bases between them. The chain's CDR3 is CASSQDRGSSGIQYF. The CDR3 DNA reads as TGCGCCAGCAGCCAAGATCGGGGGTCCTCTGGCATTCAGTACTTC.

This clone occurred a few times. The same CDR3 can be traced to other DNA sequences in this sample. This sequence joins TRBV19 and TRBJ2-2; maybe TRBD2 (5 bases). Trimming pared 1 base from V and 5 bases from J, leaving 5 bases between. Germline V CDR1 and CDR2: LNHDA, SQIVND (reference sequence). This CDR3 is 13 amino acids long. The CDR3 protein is CASSIGETGELFF. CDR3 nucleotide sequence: TGTGCCAGTAGTATAGGGGAGACCGGGGAGCTGTTTTTT.

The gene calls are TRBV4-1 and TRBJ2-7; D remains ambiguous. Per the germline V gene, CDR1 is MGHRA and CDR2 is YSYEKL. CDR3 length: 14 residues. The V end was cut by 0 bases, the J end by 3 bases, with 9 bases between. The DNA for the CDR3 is TGCGCCAGCAGCCAAGACTCAGGTCGCTACGAGCAGTACTTC. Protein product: CASSQDSGRYEQYF.

The CDR3 coding sequence is TGTGCCAGCAGTCTGGGCCTACAGGGTTCGGGCAATGGCTACACCTTC. The encoded protein is CASSLGLQGSGNGYTF. V is TRBV28 and J is TRBJ1-2, with D maybe TRBD1 (6 bases). V lost 5 bases and J 6 bases, leaving 22 bases between the germline ends. CDR1 and CDR2 from the germline V gene are MDHEN and SYDVKM. This CDR3 region has 16 residues.

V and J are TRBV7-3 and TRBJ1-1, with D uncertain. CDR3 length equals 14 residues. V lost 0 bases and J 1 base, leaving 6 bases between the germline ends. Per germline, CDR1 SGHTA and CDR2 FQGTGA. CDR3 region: CASSLTTGNTEAFF. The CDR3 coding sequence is TGTGCCAGCAGCTTAACAACTGGGAACACTGAAGCTTTCTTT.

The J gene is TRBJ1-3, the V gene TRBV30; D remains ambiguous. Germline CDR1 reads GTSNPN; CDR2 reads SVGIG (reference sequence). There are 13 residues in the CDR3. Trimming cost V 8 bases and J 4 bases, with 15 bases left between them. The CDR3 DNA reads TGTGCCCGTACAACTGGAGTGGGAAACACCATATATTTT. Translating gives CARTTGVGNTIYF.

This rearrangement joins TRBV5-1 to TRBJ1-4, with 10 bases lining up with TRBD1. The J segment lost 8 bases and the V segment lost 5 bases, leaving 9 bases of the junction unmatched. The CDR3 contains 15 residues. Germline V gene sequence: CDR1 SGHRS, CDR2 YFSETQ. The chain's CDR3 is CASRRQGAEGEKLFF. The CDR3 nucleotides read TGCGCCAGCAGACGACAGGGGGCAGAGGGGGAAAAACTGTTTTTT.

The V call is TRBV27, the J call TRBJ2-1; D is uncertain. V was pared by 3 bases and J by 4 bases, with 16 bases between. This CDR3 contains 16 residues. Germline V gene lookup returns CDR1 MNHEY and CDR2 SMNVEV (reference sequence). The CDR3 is CASSFSLVSTYNEQFF. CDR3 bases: TGTGCCAGCAGTTTCTCCTTGGTCTCGACATACAATGAGCAGTTCTTC.

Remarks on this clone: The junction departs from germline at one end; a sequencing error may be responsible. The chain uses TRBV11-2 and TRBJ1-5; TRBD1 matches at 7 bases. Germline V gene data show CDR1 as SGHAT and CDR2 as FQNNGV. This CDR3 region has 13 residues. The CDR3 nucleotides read TGTGCCAGCAGCTTAGACCCCCGACAGGGCGCAGATTTT. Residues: CASSLDPRQGADF.

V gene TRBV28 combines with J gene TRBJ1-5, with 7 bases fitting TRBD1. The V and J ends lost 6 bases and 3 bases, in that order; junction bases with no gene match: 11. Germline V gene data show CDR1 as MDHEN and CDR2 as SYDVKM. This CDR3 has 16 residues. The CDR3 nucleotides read TGTGCCAGCAGACCAGGGGGGTCCCCCCCCAATCAGCCCCAGCATTTT. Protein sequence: CASRPGGSPPNQPQHF.

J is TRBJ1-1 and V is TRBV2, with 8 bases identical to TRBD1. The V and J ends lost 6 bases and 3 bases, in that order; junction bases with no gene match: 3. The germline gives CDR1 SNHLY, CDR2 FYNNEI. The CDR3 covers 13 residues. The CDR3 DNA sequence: TGTGCCAGCAGAGGACAGGGTTACACTGAAGCTTTCTTT. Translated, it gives CASRGQGYTEAFF.

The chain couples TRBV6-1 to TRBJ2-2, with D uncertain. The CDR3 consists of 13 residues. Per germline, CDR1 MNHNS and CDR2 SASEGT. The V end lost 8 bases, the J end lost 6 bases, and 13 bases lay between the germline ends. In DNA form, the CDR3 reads TGTGCCAGCTCACTACTTATCCCCGGGGAGCTGTTTTTT. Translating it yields CASSLLIPGELFF.

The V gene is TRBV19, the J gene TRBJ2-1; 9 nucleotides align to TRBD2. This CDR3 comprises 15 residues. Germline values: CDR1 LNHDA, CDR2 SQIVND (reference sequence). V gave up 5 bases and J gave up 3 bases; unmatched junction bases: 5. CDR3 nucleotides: TGTGCCAGTAGTCCAGTACTAGCGGGCTACAATGAGCAGTTCTTC. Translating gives CASSPVLAGYNEQFF.

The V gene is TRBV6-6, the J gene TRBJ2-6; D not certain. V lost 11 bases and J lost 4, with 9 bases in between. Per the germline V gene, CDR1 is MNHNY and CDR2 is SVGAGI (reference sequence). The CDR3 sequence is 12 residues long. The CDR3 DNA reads TGTGCCGGGCGTTCGGGGGCCAACGTCCTGACTTTC. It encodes CAGRSGANVLTF.

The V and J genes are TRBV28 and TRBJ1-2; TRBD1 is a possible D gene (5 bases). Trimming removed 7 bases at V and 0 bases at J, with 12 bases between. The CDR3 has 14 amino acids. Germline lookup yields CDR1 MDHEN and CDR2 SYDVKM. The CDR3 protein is CASIKAGPNYGYTF. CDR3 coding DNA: TGTGCCAGCATAAAAGCAGGGCCTAACTATGGCTACACCTTC.

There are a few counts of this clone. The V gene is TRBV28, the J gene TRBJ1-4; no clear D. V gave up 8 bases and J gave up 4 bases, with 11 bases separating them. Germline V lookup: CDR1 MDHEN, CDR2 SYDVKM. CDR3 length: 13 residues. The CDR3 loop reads CASRSNLNEKLFF. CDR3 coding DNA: TGTGCCAGCCGGAGTAACCTTAATGAAAAACTGTTTTTT.

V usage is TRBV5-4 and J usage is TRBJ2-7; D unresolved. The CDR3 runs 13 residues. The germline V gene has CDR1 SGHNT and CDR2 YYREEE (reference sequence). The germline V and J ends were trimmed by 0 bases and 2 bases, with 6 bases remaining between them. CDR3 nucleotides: TGTGCCAGCAGCTTGGGGCCCGCCTACGAGCAGTACTTC. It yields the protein CASSLGPAYEQYF.

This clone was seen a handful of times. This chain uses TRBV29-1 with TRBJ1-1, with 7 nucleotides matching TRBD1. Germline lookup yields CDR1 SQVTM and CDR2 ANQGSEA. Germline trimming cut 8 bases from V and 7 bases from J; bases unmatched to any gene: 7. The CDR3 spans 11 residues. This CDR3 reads CSYYRGIEAFF. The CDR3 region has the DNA TGCAGCTACTACAGGGGTATTGAAGCTTTCTTT.

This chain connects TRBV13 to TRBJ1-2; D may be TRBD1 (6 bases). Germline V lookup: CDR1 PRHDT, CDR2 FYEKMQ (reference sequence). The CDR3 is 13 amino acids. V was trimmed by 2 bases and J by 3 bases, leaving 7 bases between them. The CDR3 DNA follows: TGTGCCAGCAGCTTAAACAGGGACTATGGCTACACCTTC. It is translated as CASSLNRDYGYTF.

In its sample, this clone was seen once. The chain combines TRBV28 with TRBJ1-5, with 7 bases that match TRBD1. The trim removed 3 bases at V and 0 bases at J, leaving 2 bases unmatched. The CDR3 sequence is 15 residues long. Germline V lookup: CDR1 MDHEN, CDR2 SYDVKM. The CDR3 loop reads CASSFGTASNQPQHF. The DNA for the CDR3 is TGTGCCAGCAGTTTTGGGACAGCTAGCAATCAGCCCCAGCATTTT.

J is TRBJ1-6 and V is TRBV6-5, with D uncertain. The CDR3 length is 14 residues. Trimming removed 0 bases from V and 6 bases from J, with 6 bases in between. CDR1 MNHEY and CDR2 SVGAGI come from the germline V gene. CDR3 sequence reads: CASSYSRPNSPLHF. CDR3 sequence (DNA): TGTGCCAGCAGTTACTCGAGGCCTAATTCACCCCTCCACTTT.

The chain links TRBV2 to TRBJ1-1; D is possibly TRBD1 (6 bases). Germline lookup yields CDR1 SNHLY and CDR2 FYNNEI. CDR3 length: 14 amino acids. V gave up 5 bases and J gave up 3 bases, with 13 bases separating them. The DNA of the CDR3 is TGTGCCAGCAGTCGGGGACAAGGGGACACTGAAGCTTTCTTT. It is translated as CASSRGQGDTEAFF.

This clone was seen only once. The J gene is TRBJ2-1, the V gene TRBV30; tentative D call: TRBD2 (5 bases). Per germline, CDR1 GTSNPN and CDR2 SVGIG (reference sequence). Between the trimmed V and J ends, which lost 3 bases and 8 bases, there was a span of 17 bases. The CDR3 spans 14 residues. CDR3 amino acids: CAWRAGIAGDEQFF. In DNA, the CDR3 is TGTGCCTGGAGAGCCGGGATTGCCGGGGATGAGCAGTTCTTC. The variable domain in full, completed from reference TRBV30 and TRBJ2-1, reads SQTIHQWPATLVQPVGSPLSLECTVEGTSNPNLYWYRQAAGRGLQLLFYSVGIGQISSEVPQNLSASRPQDRQFILSSKKLLLSDSGFYLCAWRAGIAGDEQFFGPGTRLTVL.

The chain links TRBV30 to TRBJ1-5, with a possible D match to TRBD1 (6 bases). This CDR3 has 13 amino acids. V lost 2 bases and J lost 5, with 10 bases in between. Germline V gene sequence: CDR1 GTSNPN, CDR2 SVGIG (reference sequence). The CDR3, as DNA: TGTGCCTGGAGTACAGGGCCCGATCAGCCCCAGCATTTT. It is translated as CAWSTGPDQPQHF.

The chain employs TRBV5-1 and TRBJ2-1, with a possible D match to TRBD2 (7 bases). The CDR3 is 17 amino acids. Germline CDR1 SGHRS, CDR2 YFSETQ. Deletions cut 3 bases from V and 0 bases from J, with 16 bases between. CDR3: CASSWVGGGSSYNEQFF. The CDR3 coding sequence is TGCGCCAGCAGCTGGGTCGGGGGCGGGAGCTCCTACAATGAGCAGTTCTTC.

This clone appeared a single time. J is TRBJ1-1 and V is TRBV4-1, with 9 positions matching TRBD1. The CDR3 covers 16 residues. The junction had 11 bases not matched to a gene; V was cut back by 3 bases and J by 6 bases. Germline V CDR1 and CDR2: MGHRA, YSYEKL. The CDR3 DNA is TGCGCCAGCAGCCACGATAATACAGGGGGCATATCTGAAGCTTTCTTT. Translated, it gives CASSHDNTGGISEAFF.

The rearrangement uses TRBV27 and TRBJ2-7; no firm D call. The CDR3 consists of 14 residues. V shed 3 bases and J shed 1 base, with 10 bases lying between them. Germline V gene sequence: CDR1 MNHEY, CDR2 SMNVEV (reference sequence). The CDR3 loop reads CASSFRGTSYEQYF. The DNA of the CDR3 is TGTGCCAGCAGTTTCCGCGGCACGTCCTACGAGCAGTACTTC.

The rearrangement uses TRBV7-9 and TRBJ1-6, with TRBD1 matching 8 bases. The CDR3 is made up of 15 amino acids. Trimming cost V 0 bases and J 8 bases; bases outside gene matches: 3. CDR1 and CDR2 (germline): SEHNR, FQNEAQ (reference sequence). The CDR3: CASSLAGQGDSPLHF. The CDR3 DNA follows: TGTGCCAGCAGCTTAGCCGGACAGGGCGATTCACCCCTCCACTTT.

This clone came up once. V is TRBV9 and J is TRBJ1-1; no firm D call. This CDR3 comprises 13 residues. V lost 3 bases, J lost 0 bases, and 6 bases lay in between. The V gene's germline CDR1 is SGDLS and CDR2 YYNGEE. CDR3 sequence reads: CASSAYMNTEAFF. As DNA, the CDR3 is TGTGCCAGCAGCGCATACATGAACACTGAAGCTTTCTTT. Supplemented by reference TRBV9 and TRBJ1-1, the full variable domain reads DSGVTQTPKHLITATGQRVTLRCSPRSGDLSVYWYQQSLDQGLQFLIQYYNGEERAKGNILERFSAQQFPDLHSELNLSSLELGDSALYFCASSAYMNTEAFFGQGTRLTVV.